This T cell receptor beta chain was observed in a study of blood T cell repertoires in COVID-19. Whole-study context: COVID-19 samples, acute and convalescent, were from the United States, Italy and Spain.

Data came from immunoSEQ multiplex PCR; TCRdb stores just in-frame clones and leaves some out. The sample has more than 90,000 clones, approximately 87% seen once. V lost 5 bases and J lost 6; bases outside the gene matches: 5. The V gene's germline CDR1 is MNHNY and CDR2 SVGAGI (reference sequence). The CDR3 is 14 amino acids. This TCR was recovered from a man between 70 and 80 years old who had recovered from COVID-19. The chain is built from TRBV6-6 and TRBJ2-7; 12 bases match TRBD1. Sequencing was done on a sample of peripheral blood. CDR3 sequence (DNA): TGTGCCAGCAGTACGGGACAGGGGGCCTCCGAGCAGTACTTC. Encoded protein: CASSTGQGASEQYF.